This T cell receptor (beta chain) was retrieved from a study of Graves' ophthalmopathy and Graves' hyperthyroidism. General study findings and limits: Blood contained most expanded thyroid clonotypes exceeding 0.001 frequency.

RNA served as the template for amplifying TCR beta CDR3 regions. An opening RT-PCR round employed HTBI primers and preceded a second-round multiplex PCR. TCRdb used MiXCR to reprocess the multiplex PCR reads, holding one entry per CDR3 protein. The sample has under 250,000 distinct CDR3 sequences, 25% to 35% seen once. Germline CDR1 is SGHTA and CDR2 is FQGNSA. The CDR3 extends over 15 amino acids. V was clipped by 1 base and J by 0 bases, with 6 bases between them. In regard to this clonotype: Its target is unknown.

Sequencing was performed on peripheral blood. The rearrangement joins TRBV7-2 to TRBJ2-2, with no clear D. This receptor was taken from a man over 45 with Graves' ophthalmopathy. The CDR3 loop is CASSLGRANTGELFF. The CDR3 nucleotides read TGTGCCAGCAGCTTAGGACGAGCGAACACCGGGGAGCTGTTTTTT.